A single sample gave rise to the 4 T cell receptor beta chains below, sequenced in a study of T cells in Graves' hyperthyroidism and ophthalmopathy. The CDR3 regions of TCR beta were amplified from RNA transcripts. A set of HTBI primers served as the primers for a first-round RT-PCR of the TCR CDR3. A single record per CDR3 protein comes from TCRdb applying MiXCR to the multiplex PCR reads. Of about 340,000 distinct CDR3 sequences listed, 18% were seen once; the top ten hold around 50%. Sequenced sample: blood. All receptors derive from a woman in her forties or fifties with Graves' hyperthyroidism.

The chain recombines TRBV7-8 with TRBJ2-5; 7 bases are shared with TRBD2. The CDR3 consists of 14 residues. V shed 0 bases, J shed 5 bases, and the junction held 3 bases outside the gene matches. Germline CDR1 and CDR2: SGHVS and FQNEAQ. CDR3 region: CASSLALGGETQYF. CDR3 in DNA: TGTGCCAGCAGCTTAGCGCTGGGGGGGGAGACCCAGTACTTC.

As to this clonotype: One junction end disagrees with the germline gene, perhaps due to a read error. The chain combines TRBV19 with TRBJ1-4; D remains unclear. CDR1 and CDR2 (germline): LNHDA, SQIVND (reference sequence). CDR3 length equals 15 residues. The CDR3 DNA is TGTGCCAGTAGTATCGGCGGCACAACTAATGAAAAACTGGTTTTT. Translated, it gives CASSIGGTTNEKLVF.

This clonotype was counted a few times. The chain combines TRBV7-8 with TRBJ2-5; the D gene could be TRBD1 or TRBD2 (6 bases each). V was pared by 5 bases and J by 5 bases, with 12 bases between. In germline, CDR1 is SGHVS, CDR2 FQNEAQ. The CDR3 has 13 residues. In nucleotides, the CDR3 is TGTGCCAGCAGCGCGGGGACAACGGAGACCCAGTACTTC. The encoded protein is CASSAGTTETQYF.

This clonotype showed up just a few times. The chain uses TRBV24-1 and TRBJ2-1; D gene unclear. Germline CDR1 KGHDR, CDR2 SFDVKD. The CDR3 is 13 residues long. Trimming left V 6 bases short and J 3 bases short, with 8 bases between. The CDR3 reads CATSTEYYNEQFF. DNA for the CDR3: TGTGCCACCAGTACAGAATACTACAATGAGCAGTTCTTC.